The text below deals with one T cell receptor beta chain. The repertoire was sequenced with immunoSEQ multiplex PCR; TCRdb's copy has only in-frame clones and lacks some. The profile shows roughly 500,000 clones, roughly 74% of them singletons. This entry is derived from a study of shared T cell receptors in the human thymus. The CDR3 has 14 residues. CDR1 LNHDA and CDR2 SQIVND come from the germline V gene (reference sequence). Trimming removed 6 bases from V and 3 bases from J, with 14 bases in between. This sample also appeared in a second study, on human thymus T cells. From that paper: Each of the donors was a healthy Finnish infant who was undergoing open corrective cardiac surgery for congenital heart defects. The study used thymus tissue resected during corrective heart surgery. Usage of V and J genes appeared biased in thymic and blood repertoires. Related research has reported that thymic repertoires overlap highly among unrelated individuals.

This clonotype originated in a boy under two years old with a congenital heart defect. The chain uses TRBV19 and TRBJ1-2; possibly TRBD1 for D (6 bases). Source material: thymocytes. The CDR3 nucleotides read TGTGCCAGTAGCCTAGAAGGGGGGGACTATGGCTACACCTTC. This translates into CASSLEGGDYGYTF.